This record looks at one T cell receptor (beta chain) sequence and its context. This CDR3 has 15 amino acids. V lost 6 bases and J lost 4, with 16 bases in between. This entry comes from a study of patients and donors after allogeneic stem cell transplantation. TCRdb independently ran MiXCR on the RT-PCR reads; one entry per CDR3 protein. The sample lists 390,000 or so distinct CDR3 sequences, about a sixth occurring once. The chain combines TRBV12-3 or TRBV12-4 with TRBJ1-5; no firm D call. This sequence originates from a human donor who was either an allogeneic HSCT recipient or a stem cell or donor lymphocyte infusion donor (not recorded which). It is not recorded whose cells these are; they may come from a transplant donor. Sequencing was carried out using blood, either unsorted or a sorted T cell fraction (not recorded which). Written as DNA, the CDR3 is TGTGCCAGCAGCCACCACGGACGGTCGAATCAGCCCCAGCATTTT. This codes for CASSHHGRSNQPQHF.